These T cell receptor beta chains were read from a single sample in a study of shared clonotypes between healthy human individuals. Clones were read by immunoSEQ multiplex PCR, and TCRdb kept only the in-frame ones, dropping some. The sample consists of around 1.5 million clones, around 98% of them appearing once. Sequencing used naive CD4+ T cells sorted from blood. The receptors stem from a man aged 25-45 years in good health. CDR3s include the opening cysteine and the closing phenylalanine or tryptophan. Each record gives: clone size, D gene, V gene, J gene, CDR3 protein, CDR3 DNA. The D gene is left open where the match is weak. Part of the rows lack a size; the others show once, few, many or a class for expanded clones.

size: NA
D: NA
V: TRBV18
J: TRBJ1-2
CDR3: CASSQLRAGQDGYTF
DNA: TGTGCCAGCTCACAGCTCCGGGCAGGGCAGGATGGCTACACCTTC

size: NA
D: NA
V: TRBV7-2
J: TRBJ2-5
CDR3: CASSFGQQETQYF
DNA: TGTGCCAGCAGCTTCGGGCAGCAAGAGACCCAGTACTTC

size: NA
D: NA
V: TRBV18
J: TRBJ1-3
CDR3: CASSPSLGDTIYF
DNA: TGTGCCAGCTCACCAAGTCTGGGAGACACCATATATTTT

size: once
D: TRBD1
V: TRBV25-1
J: TRBJ2-3
CDR3: CASSELGQNTQYF
DNA: TGTGCCAGCAGTGAATTGGGACAGAATACGCAGTATTTT

size: NA
D: NA
V: TRBV5-1
J: TRBJ1-2
CDR3: CASSRSEPYGYTF
DNA: TGCGCCAGCAGTCGGTCAGAGCCATATGGCTACACCTTC

size: once
D: TRBD1
V: TRBV2
J: TRBJ1-5
CDR3: CASGPQGYQPQHF
DNA: TGTGCCAGCGGGCCACAGGGGTACCAGCCCCAGCATTTT

size: NA
D: NA
V: TRBV7-2
J: TRBJ2-1
CDR3: CASSQGGGIPYNEQFF
DNA: TGTGCCAGCAGCCAGGGGGGAGGCATCCCCTACAATGAGCAGTTCTTC

size: NA
D: NA
V: TRBV28
J: TRBJ2-6
CDR3: CASSKPGSGANVLTF
DNA: TGTGCCAGCAGCAAGCCCGGGTCTGGGGCCAACGTCCTGACTTTC

size: NA
D: NA
V: TRBV11-2
J: TRBJ1-3
CDR3: CASSLDPGNTIYF
DNA: TGTGCCAGCAGCTTAGATCCAGGAAACACCATATATTTT

size: NA
D: TRBD2
V: TRBV7-9
J: TRBJ2-1
CDR3: CASSYQTSGRAQDEQFF
DNA: TGTGCCAGCAGCTACCAGACTAGCGGGAGGGCCCAGGATGAGCAGTTCTTC

size: NA
D: NA
V: TRBV9
J: TRBJ1-1
CDR3: CASSRSQELNTEAFF
DNA: TGTGCCAGCAGTAGATCCCAGGAGTTGAACACTGAAGCTTTCTTT

size: NA
D: NA
V: TRBV28
J: TRBJ2-1
CDR3: CASTHLPNEQFF
DNA: TGTGCCAGCACCCACCTCCCAAATGAGCAGTTCTTC

size: NA
D: NA
V: TRBV18
J: TRBJ2-6
CDR3: CASSPGFVSGANVLTF
DNA: TGTGCCAGCTCACCCGGATTCGTCTCTGGGGCCAACGTCCTGACTTTC

size: NA
D: NA
V: TRBV7-8
J: TRBJ2-4
CDR3: CASSLDLAKNIQYF
DNA: TGTGCCAGCAGCTTAGACTTAGCCAAAAACATTCAGTACTTC

size: NA
D: TRBD2
V: TRBV5-1
J: TRBJ2-1
CDR3: CASSWGLADYNEQFF
DNA: TGCGCCAGCAGCTGGGGACTAGCAGATTACAATGAGCAGTTCTTC

size: NA
D: NA
V: TRBV11-3
J: TRBJ2-6
CDR3: CASSFSGANVLTF
DNA: TGTGCCAGCAGCTTTTCTGGGGCCAACGTCCTGACTTTC

size: NA
D: TRBD2
V: TRBV28
J: TRBJ2-3
CDR3: CASSLGTSGFTDTQYF
DNA: TGTGCCAGCAGTTTGGGGACTAGCGGATTCACAGATACGCAGTATTTT

size: NA
D: TRBD1
V: TRBV2
J: TRBJ2-7
CDR3: CASTRTGGRAYEQYF
DNA: TGTGCCAGCACGAGGACAGGGGGCCGAGCCTACGAGCAGTACTTC

size: NA
D: NA
V: TRBV4-3
J: TRBJ1-5
CDR3: CASSQDLRAQPQHF
DNA: TGCGCCAGCAGCCAAGATCTCAGGGCTCAGCCCCAGCATTTT

size: NA
D: NA
V: TRBV5-1
J: TRBJ2-2
CDR3: CASSLAGVAGELFF
DNA: TGCGCCAGCAGCTTGGCCGGGGTTGCCGGGGAGCTGTTTTTT

size: NA
D: TRBD1
V: TRBV15
J: TRBJ1-4
CDR3: CATSSQGGKLFF
DNA: TGTGCCACCAGCAGTCAGGGGGGGAAACTGTTTTTT

size: NA
D: TRBD2
V: TRBV11-2
J: TRBJ2-1
CDR3: CASSTGLAGALSEQFF
DNA: TGTGCCAGCAGCACCGGACTAGCGGGCGCCCTTAGTGAGCAGTTCTTC

size: NA
D: NA
V: TRBV19
J: TRBJ2-7
CDR3: CASSIGGAQVYEQYF
DNA: TGTGCCAGTAGTATAGGTGGGGCGCAGGTCTACGAGCAGTACTTC

size: NA
D: NA
V: TRBV28
J: TRBJ2-7
CDR3: CASSYPGYEQYF
DNA: TGTGCCAGCAGTTACCCAGGCTACGAGCAGTACTTC

size: NA
D: NA
V: TRBV7-9
J: TRBJ2-1
CDR3: CASSFLGVGYNEQFF
DNA: TGTGCCAGCAGCTTTCTTGGTGTGGGCTACAATGAGCAGTTCTTC

size: NA
D: TRBD1
V: TRBV5-1
J: TRBJ1-3
CDR3: CASSLGTGAYGNTIYF
DNA: TGCGCCAGCAGCTTGGGAACAGGGGCCTATGGAAACACCATATATTTT

size: NA
D: NA
V: TRBV9
J: TRBJ2-7
CDR3: CASSVDAGYEQYF
DNA: TGTGCCAGCAGCGTAGATGCGGGCTACGAGCAGTACTTC

size: NA
D: NA
V: TRBV5-1
J: TRBJ1-2
CDR3: CASSPSPRTASSYGYTF
DNA: TGCGCCAGCAGCCCCTCCCCCCGGACAGCGTCTTCCTATGGCTACACCTTC

size: NA
D: TRBD2
V: TRBV4-3
J: TRBJ2-3
CDR3: CASSQDRGTSGSWDTQYF
DNA: TGCGCCAGCAGCCAAGACCGGGGGACTAGCGGGAGTTGGGATACGCAGTATTTT

size: NA
D: NA
V: TRBV5-1
J: TRBJ1-1
CDR3: CASIKTQGSEAFF
DNA: TGCGCCAGCATTAAAACCCAGGGTTCTGAAGCTTTCTTT

size: NA
D: NA
V: TRBV7-3
J: TRBJ2-3
CDR3: CASSLTGGSTDTQYF
DNA: TGTGCCAGCAGCTTAACTGGCGGTAGCACAGATACGCAGTATTTT

size: once
D: TRBD2
V: TRBV7-7
J: TRBJ2-5
CDR3: CASSLASGTFRETQYF
DNA: TGTGCTAGCAGCTTGGCTAGCGGGACCTTTCGGGAGACCCAGTACTTC

size: NA
D: NA
V: TRBV5-1
J: TRBJ2-2
CDR3: CASSLAGSGNTGELFF
DNA: TGCGCCAGCAGCTTGGCGGGTAGCGGGAACACCGGGGAGCTGTTTTTT

size: NA
D: TRBD2
V: TRBV13
J: TRBJ2-3
CDR3: CASSLGAGGDTDTQYF
DNA: TGTGCCAGCAGCTTAGGGGCGGGAGGGGACACAGATACGCAGTATTTT

size: NA
D: NA
V: TRBV7-2
J: TRBJ2-1
CDR3: CASPGDDSYNEQFF
DNA: TGTGCCAGCCCGGGAGACGACTCCTACAATGAGCAGTTCTTC

size: NA
D: NA
V: TRBV19
J: TRBJ1-1
CDR3: CASSIGTAVEAFF
DNA: TGTGCCAGTAGTATCGGTACGGCGGTGGAGGCTTTCTTT

size: once
D: NA
V: TRBV29-1
J: TRBJ1-3
CDR3: CSVQWGVAGNTIYF
DNA: TGCAGCGTTCAGTGGGGGGTGGCCGGAAACACCATATATTTT

size: NA
D: TRBD1
V: TRBV7-2
J: TRBJ2-3
CDR3: CASSLDRGSQWNTQYF
DNA: TGTGCCAGCAGCCTCGACAGGGGGTCTCAGTGGAATACGCAGTATTTT

size: once
D: NA
V: TRBV27
J: TRBJ2-5
CDR3: CASSFRLGGGAQETQYF
DNA: TGTGCCAGCAGTTTCCGACTAGGAGGGGGGGCTCAAGAGACCCAGTACTTC

size: NA
D: TRBD1
V: TRBV4-2
J: TRBJ1-1
CDR3: CASSHGDRMNTEAFF
DNA: TGTGCCAGCAGCCATGGGGACAGGATGAACACTGAAGCTTTCTTT

size: NA
D: NA
V: TRBV6-4
J: TRBJ2-3
CDR3: CASSDTDSLDTQYF
DNA: TGTGCCAGCAGTGACACCGACTCGTTAGATACGCAGTATTTT

size: NA
D: TRBD1
V: TRBV11-2
J: TRBJ1-4
CDR3: CASSNTGQGDEKLFF
DNA: TGTGCCAGCAGCAATACGGGACAGGGGGATGAAAAACTGTTTTTT

size: NA
D: TRBD1
V: TRBV6-5
J: TRBJ1-1
CDR3: CASSPTGGGLSEAFF
DNA: TGTGCCAGCAGTCCTACAGGGGGGGGTCTTTCTGAAGCTTTCTTT

size: NA
D: TRBD2
V: TRBV15
J: TRBJ2-7
CDR3: CATSRDSGTSRTYEQYF
DNA: TGTGCCACCAGCAGAGATAGCGGGACTAGCCGTACCTACGAGCAGTACTTC

size: NA
D: TRBD2
V: TRBV18
J: TRBJ2-1
CDR3: CASSPPSLAGVNEQFF
DNA: TGTGCCAGCTCACCACCTTCACTAGCGGGAGTCAATGAGCAGTTCTTC

size: NA
D: NA
V: TRBV6-1
J: TRBJ2-7
CDR3: CASSEAGLFEQYF
DNA: TGTGCCAGCAGTGAAGCGGGATTATTCGAGCAGTACTTC

size: NA
D: NA
V: TRBV7-2
J: TRBJ2-1
CDR3: CASSLAGPTYNEQFF
DNA: TGTGCCAGCAGCTTAGCGGGGCCGACGTACAATGAGCAGTTCTTC

size: once
D: TRBD2
V: TRBV9
J: TRBJ2-1
CDR3: CASSVELAGGNEQFF
DNA: TGTGCCAGCAGCGTAGAACTAGCGGGAGGCAATGAGCAGTTCTTC

size: NA
D: TRBD2
V: TRBV4-1
J: TRBJ2-4
CDR3: CASSHPGGPRINIQYF
DNA: TGCGCCAGCAGCCACCCGGGAGGGCCCAGGATAAACATTCAGTACTTC

size: NA
D: NA
V: TRBV30
J: TRBJ1-4
CDR3: CASTTVTTNEKLFF
DNA: TGTGCCTCAACCACAGTCACAACTAATGAAAAACTGTTTTTT

size: NA
D: NA
V: TRBV11-2
J: TRBJ2-1
CDR3: CASSSRGNEQFF
DNA: TGTGCCAGCAGTTCCCGGGGTAATGAGCAGTTCTTC

size: NA
D: NA
V: TRBV10-1
J: TRBJ2-2
CDR3: CASSDSGTTGELFF
DNA: TGCGCCAGCAGTGACTCGGGAACGACCGGGGAGCTGTTTTTT

size: NA
D: TRBD1
V: TRBV6-5
J: TRBJ1-1
CDR3: CASGYRGAEAFF
DNA: TGTGCCAGCGGTTACAGGGGGGCTGAAGCTTTCTTT

size: NA
D: NA
V: TRBV27
J: TRBJ1-2
CDR3: CASTRGVGTNYGYTF
DNA: TGTGCCAGCACTAGAGGAGTCGGAACTAACTATGGCTACACCTTC

size: NA
D: TRBD2
V: TRBV5-1
J: TRBJ2-7
CDR3: CASSFSLAGGPTEQYF
DNA: TGCGCCAGCAGCTTTTCTCTAGCGGGAGGGCCGACCGAGCAGTACTTC

size: NA
D: NA
V: TRBV27
J: TRBJ2-7
CDR3: CASSLRRGQTGQYF
DNA: TGTGCCAGCAGTTTAAGGAGGGGACAAACGGGGCAGTACTTC

size: NA
D: NA
V: TRBV27
J: TRBJ2-6
CDR3: CASSSPGPLRLSGANVLTF
DNA: TGTGCCAGCAGTTCGCCAGGGCCCCTTCGACTCTCTGGGGCCAACGTCCTGACTTTC

size: NA
D: TRBD2
V: TRBV5-4
J: TRBJ2-7
CDR3: CASSRSSGRFHEQYF
DNA: TGTGCCAGCAGTCGGTCTAGCGGGAGATTCCACGAGCAGTACTTC

size: NA
D: TRBD2
V: TRBV9
J: TRBJ2-4
CDR3: CASSVTSQIDDIQYF
DNA: TGTGCCAGCAGCGTGACTAGCCAGATCGACGACATTCAGTACTTC